A selection of T cell receptor beta chains follows, all from one sample in a study of response to subunit inactivated influenza vaccine. MiXCR was run by TCRdb on the RT-PCR reads, yielding one entry per CDR3 protein. Counted here are about 830,000 distinct CDR3 sequences, under 20% occurring once; the ten biggest clones make up approximately 10%. Sample: PBMCs from blood, taken about 5 days after vaccination. The receptors stem from a man aged 45-65 years who received an inactivated influenza vaccine. Both conserved end residues are part of each CDR3. Fields, in order: J gene, V gene, D gene, clone size, CDR3 DNA, CDR3 protein. A D gene is named only where the DNA matches it firmly. The size entry is marked missing in some rows and otherwise reads once, few, many or a size class.

J: TRBJ1-2; V: TRBV29-1; D: TRBD1; size: few; DNA: TGCAGCGTTGTCAGGGGGGGTGGCTACACCTTC; CDR3: CSVVRGGGYTF
J: TRBJ1-1; V: TRBV29-1; D: -; size: -; DNA: TGCAGCGCCGCGGGGTACACTGAAGCTTTCTTT; CDR3: CSAAGYTEAFF
J: TRBJ2-7; V: TRBV6-5; D: TRBD2; size: -; DNA: TGTGCCAGCAGTTACTCCGGGACTAGCGGGAGTCCGCACTTC; CDR3: CASSYSGTSGSPHF
J: TRBJ1-4; V: TRBV7-8; D: TRBD1; size: -; DNA: TGTGCCAGCAGCCCCCACGGGACAGCCAAAGAAAAACTGTTTTTT; CDR3: CASSPHGTAKEKLFF
J: TRBJ2-7; V: TRBV6-5; D: -; size: -; DNA: TGTGCCAGCAGTTACTCCCCCGGGACGGGCGAGCAGTACTTC; CDR3: CASSYSPGTGEQYF
J: TRBJ1-5; V: TRBV27; D: TRBD1; size: many; DNA: TGTGCCAGCAGTCCAAGGACAGGGGTTAATCAGCCCCAGCATTTT; CDR3: CASSPRTGVNQPQHF
J: TRBJ2-2; V: TRBV11-2; D: -; size: -; DNA: TGTGCCAGCAGCTTAGGAAGGACAGTAACCGGGGAGCTGTTTTTT; CDR3: CASSLGRTVTGELFF
J: TRBJ2-7; V: TRBV6-1; D: TRBD1; size: -; DNA: TGTGCCAGCAGCCTGGGACAGGGGGGGTCCGAGCAGTACTTC; CDR3: CASSLGQGGSEQYF
J: TRBJ1-6; V: TRBV28; D: -; size: -; DNA: TGTGCCAGCAGTTTCGGACTAGCCAATTCACCCCTCCACTTT; CDR3: CASSFGLANSPLHF
J: TRBJ2-3; V: TRBV7-6; D: -; size: many; DNA: TGTGCCAGCAGCCCAAACAGGGCAGATACGCAGTATTTT; CDR3: CASSPNRADTQYF
J: TRBJ1-6; V: TRBV10-3; D: -; size: many; DNA: TGTGCCATCAGTACGTCCGGGGGAGATTCACCCCTCCACTTT; CDR3: CAISTSGGDSPLHF
J: TRBJ2-1; V: TRBV5-1; D: TRBD1; size: many; DNA: TGCGCCAGCAGCGGGGGACAGGGGGCGTGGGAGCAGTTCTTC; CDR3: CASSGGQGAWEQFF
J: TRBJ1-2; V: TRBV7-2; D: TRBD1; size: -; DNA: TGTGCCAGCAGCCGCTCCAGGGCAGGGGGAGATGGCTACACCTTC; CDR3: CASSRSRAGGDGYTF
J: TRBJ2-1; V: TRBV5-1; D: -; size: few; DNA: TGCGCCAGCAGCACTCAGGGGGGTAGCTCCTACAATGAGCAGTTCTTC; CDR3: CASSTQGGSSYNEQFF
J: TRBJ2-5; V: TRBV28; D: TRBD2; size: -; DNA: TGTGCCAGCAGTAACAGCGGACTAGCTGTTTTCCAAGAGACCCAGTACTTC; CDR3: CASSNSGLAVFQETQYF
J: TRBJ2-1; V: TRBV6-1; D: -; size: few; DNA: TGTGCCAGCAGCCCGGGGCGTCCTTCCTACAATGAGCAGTTCTTC; CDR3: CASSPGRPSYNEQFF
J: TRBJ1-6; V: TRBV18; D: TRBD1; size: -; DNA: TGTGCCAGCTCAGGCCGGGACAGGGGAAATTCACCCCTCCACTTT; CDR3: CASSGRDRGNSPLHF
J: TRBJ2-7; V: TRBV7-2; D: -; size: few; DNA: TGTGCCAGCAGCTTTACCCCGGGACTGTCGGCCGAGCAGTACTTC; CDR3: CASSFTPGLSAEQYF
J: TRBJ1-5; V: TRBV9; D: -; size: many; DNA: TGTGCCAGCAGCGTAGACGGGCTAAGCAATCAGCCCCAGCATTTT; CDR3: CASSVDGLSNQPQHF
J: TRBJ2-3; V: TRBV28; D: -; size: few; DNA: TGTGCCAGCAGTTCCTTCTCAGGGTCCCGCACAGATACGCAGTATTTT; CDR3: CASSSFSGSRTDTQYF
J: TRBJ2-5; V: TRBV15; D: -; size: few; DNA: TGTGCCACCATGTCCGGTTACCAAGAGACCCAGTACTTC; CDR3: CATMSGYQETQYF
J: TRBJ2-1; V: TRBV5-1; D: TRBD2; size: many; DNA: TGCGCCAGCAGCTACTTAGCGGGGGCTTACAATGAGCAGTTCTTC; CDR3: CASSYLAGAYNEQFF
J: TRBJ1-5; V: TRBV24-1; D: -; size: -; DNA: TGTGCCACCAGTGATAAACGAAGCAATCAGCCCCAGCATTTT; CDR3: CATSDKRSNQPQHF
J: TRBJ2-5; V: TRBV24-1; D: TRBD1; size: few; DNA: TGTGCCACCAGTGATTACGGGACAGGGGCCGGCAGGGTTCAAGAGACCCAGTACTTC; CDR3: CATSDYGTGAGRVQETQYF
J: TRBJ2-2; V: TRBV6-1; D: -; size: few; DNA: TGTGCCAGCCGCTTCCTTAGACAGGCTGAGAACACCGGGGAGCTGTTTTTT; CDR3: CASRFLRQAENTGELFF
J: TRBJ2-3; V: TRBV10-3; D: -; size: -; DNA: TGTGCCATCAGTGAGTCGGTAAAGGGTGGGACCACAGATACGCAGTATTTT; CDR3: CAISESVKGGTTDTQYF
J: TRBJ1-2; V: TRBV12-3/TRBV12-4; D: -; size: -; DNA: TGTGCCAGCAGCCCGGAGCACTATGGCTACACCTTC; CDR3: CASSPEHYGYTF
J: TRBJ2-5; V: TRBV29-1; D: -; size: -; DNA: TGCAGCGTTGAATTCAGGCTCACCCAAGAGACCCAGTACTTC; CDR3: CSVEFRLTQETQYF
J: TRBJ2-5; V: TRBV10-3; D: -; size: -; DNA: TGTGCCATCAGTGAATTCAGGGAGAACGTCCAAGAGACCCAGTACTTC; CDR3: CAISEFRENVQETQYF
J: TRBJ2-1; V: TRBV28; D: -; size: few; DNA: TGTGCCAGCAGTCCTACTCGGTGGAATTACAATGAGCAGTTCTTC; CDR3: CASSPTRWNYNEQFF
J: TRBJ2-7; V: TRBV7-2; D: -; size: -; DNA: TGTGCCAGCAGCAACCGACTGAGCTACGAGCAGTACTTC; CDR3: CASSNRLSYEQYF
J: TRBJ1-5; V: TRBV18; D: -; size: -; DNA: TGTGCCAGCTCACACGAGCCGGGGGGCAATCAGCCCCAGCATTTT; CDR3: CASSHEPGGNQPQHF
J: TRBJ2-3; V: TRBV5-1; D: TRBD2; size: -; DNA: TGCGCCAGCAGCCAGTTTACTAGCGGGGATGCAGATACGCAGTATTTT; CDR3: CASSQFTSGDADTQYF
J: TRBJ2-1; V: TRBV6-2/TRBV6-3; D: TRBD2; size: few; DNA: TGTGCCAGCAGTTTTCGCGGGAGGGAGGTGGATGAGCAGTTCTTC; CDR3: CASSFRGREVDEQFF
J: TRBJ2-1; V: TRBV6-2/TRBV6-3; D: -; size: -; DNA: TGTGCCAGCAGTACCACAACATACAAGGGATCGTCTGAGCAGTTCTTC; CDR3: CASSTTTYKGSSEQFF
J: TRBJ2-1; V: TRBV7-6; D: TRBD2; size: -; DNA: TGTGCCAGCAGCTTAGCCCCGTCTAGCGGGACAGAGCAGTTCTTC; CDR3: CASSLAPSSGTEQFF
J: TRBJ1-4; V: TRBV20-1; D: -; size: few; DNA: TGCAGTGCTAGAGACTGGGGAACAACTAATGAAAAACTGTTTTTT; CDR3: CSARDWGTTNEKLFF
J: TRBJ2-7; V: TRBV7-2; D: -; size: -; DNA: TGTGCCACCCGCACCACCTACGAGCAGTACTTC; CDR3: CATRTTYEQYF
J: TRBJ2-5; V: TRBV7-2; D: -; size: few; DNA: TGTGCCAGCAGCCAAGACACTTCGTACCAAGAGACCCAGTACTTC; CDR3: CASSQDTSYQETQYF
J: TRBJ2-7; V: TRBV29-1; D: -; size: few; DNA: TGCAGCGTGAGCCAGGCCTACGAGCAGTACTTC; CDR3: CSVSQAYEQYF